Presented here are 14 T cell receptor beta chains from one specimen sequenced in a study of CXCR3-negative and CXCR3-positive naive CD8 T cells. The method, 5' RACE with UMI labels, was used to prepare the TRB cDNA libraries. Each CDR3 protein gets one entry in TCRdb, which reprocessed the 5' RACE reads and gives no DNA. The sample is made up of around 81,000 distinct CDR3 sequences, and the top ten hold 1.6% of it. The sequenced sample was naive CXCR3- CD8+ T cells from blood. Specified subset: CD45RO-CCR7+CD27+CD95- naive CD8+ T cells lacking CXCR3 (TNR3-). These receptors originate from a human donor in good health. Some clones in this sample may be carry-over from other donors' samples.

The V and J genes are TRBV4-2 and TRBJ1-2; TCRdb's D call of TRBD1 is untestable without DNA. The CDR3 has 17 amino acids. Looked up from germline, CDR1 is LGHNA and CDR2 is YNFKEQ. CDR3 region: CASSQEGTIMTNYGYTF.

This chain connects TRBV5-1 to TRBJ2-7. This CDR3 is 12 amino acids long. Germline V lookup: CDR1 SGHRS, CDR2 YFSETQ. The CDR3 sequence is CASSLTEREQYF. Drawing the rest from reference TRBV5-1 and TRBJ2-7, the complete variable domain is KAGVTQTPRYLIKTRGQQVTLSCSPISGHRSVSWYQQTPGQGLQFLFEYFSETQRNKGNFPGRFSGRQFSNSRSEMNVSTLELGDSALYLCASSLTEREQYFGPGTRLTVT.

The chain carries TRBV3-1 and TRBJ2-7; TCRdb returns TRBD1, unconfirmable since there is no DNA. The germline V gene has CDR1 LGHDT and CDR2 YNNKEL (reference sequence). This CDR3 has 13 residues. CDR3 sequence: CASSHTGDYEQYF.

The chain couples TRBV20-1 to TRBJ2-3; TCRdb designates TRBD2, a call that cannot be tested without DNA. The CDR3 contains 16 residues. CDR1 is DFQATT and CDR2 is SNEGSKA in the germline V gene (reference sequence). The CDR3 spells CSARTSGGANTDTQYF.

The rearrangement uses TRBV14 and TRBJ2-1. The V gene's germline CDR1 is SGHDN and CDR2 FVKESK. The CDR3 spans 15 residues. CDR3 sequence: CASSQSGISYNEQFF.

The rearrangement links TRBV29-1 to TRBJ2-1; absent DNA, TCRdb's TRBD2 call cannot be checked. Germline V gene sequence: CDR1 SQVTM, CDR2 ANQGSEA. CDR3 length: 13 amino acids. The CDR3 spells CSVGLSSYNEQFF.

The rearrangement uses TRBV4-1 and TRBJ1-1; TCRdb designates TRBD1, a call that cannot be tested without DNA. CDR3 length equals 17 residues. Germline V gene sequence: CDR1 MGHRA, CDR2 YSYEKL. This chain's CDR3 is CASSQKDRVGVNTEAFF.

The chain uses TRBV10-3 and TRBJ1-1; the TCRdb call, TRBD1, lacks DNA for checking. CDR3 size: 14 residues. CDR1 and CDR2 from the germline V gene are ENHRY and SYGVKD. This chain's CDR3 is CAISAGDSNTEAFF.

J is TRBJ2-5 and V is TRBV27. This CDR3 spans 15 amino acids. The germline CDR1 and CDR2 sequences are MNHEY and SMNVEV (reference sequence). Here the CDR3 reads CASSLYDRWEETQYF.

J is TRBJ2-7 and V is TRBV2. The CDR3 runs to 13 residues. Germline V gives CDR1 SNHLY, CDR2 FYNNEI. Here the CDR3 reads CASSENSRWEQYF.

The rearrangement joins TRBV12-3 or TRBV12-4 to TRBJ2-3; TCRdb calls TRBD1, which cannot be checked without DNA. The CDR3 is 12 residues long. The CDR3 protein is CAVQPSTDTQYF.

The V and J genes are TRBV27 and TRBJ2-7; checking the TCRdb D call of TRBD1 is not possible without DNA. CDR3 length: 15 amino acids. From germline, CDR1 is MNHEY and CDR2 SMNVEV (reference sequence). CDR3 residues: CASSLSGTGTYEQYF.

The chain couples TRBV7-2 to TRBJ2-7; without DNA, the TCRdb call of TRBD1 cannot be checked. The CDR3 has 16 amino acids. Germline assignment: CDR1 SGHTA and CDR2 FQGNSA. This chain's CDR3 is CASSPGAPGEAYEQYF.

The rearrangement joins TRBV29-1 to TRBJ2-3; TCRdb calls TRBD2, which cannot be checked without DNA. The length of the CDR3 is 17 residues. Germline lookup yields CDR1 SQVTM and CDR2 ANQGSEA. CDR3: CSVEDHFLAGGFDTQYF.